The rows below give T cell receptor beta chains drawn from one sample of a study of blood T cell repertoires in COVID-19. Only in-frame clones appear in the TCRdb table, and some are missing; sequencing was by immunoSEQ multiplex PCR. The profile shows around 250,000 clones, around nine tenths of them singletons. The sample consisted of PBMCs or T cells enriched from blood (not recorded which). The receptors derive from a woman aged 45-60 years who had recovered from COVID-19. CDR3s include the opening cysteine and the closing phenylalanine or tryptophan. A D gene is named only where the DNA matches it firmly. The size field is filled for only some rows; it gives once, few, many or a size class.

CDR3 length: 14; clone size: NA; J gene: TRBJ2-5; V gene: TRBV19; D gene: TRBD1; CDR3 protein: CASTEQGEWETQYF; CDR3 DNA: TGTGCCAGTACCGAACAGGGGGAATGGGAGACCCAGTACTTC
CDR3 length: 16; clone size: NA; J gene: TRBJ1-1; V gene: TRBV19; D gene: TRBD1; CDR3 protein: CASSPWDSMSRTEAFF; CDR3 DNA: TGTGCCAGTAGTCCATGGGACAGCATGTCTAGGACTGAAGCTTTCTTT
CDR3 length: 14; clone size: NA; J gene: TRBJ1-1; V gene: TRBV5-1; D gene: TRBD1; CDR3 protein: CASSLEKEGADAFF; CDR3 DNA: TGCGCCAGCAGCTTGGAGAAGGAGGGGGCGGACGCTTTCTTT
CDR3 length: 14; clone size: NA; J gene: TRBJ2-1; V gene: TRBV19; D gene: NA; CDR3 protein: CASSMRARLDEQFF; CDR3 DNA: TGTGCCAGTAGTATGCGGGCTCGTTTGGATGAGCAGTTCTTC
CDR3 length: 15; clone size: few; J gene: TRBJ1-1; V gene: TRBV4-1; D gene: TRBD1; CDR3 protein: CASSQAYRGTTEAFF; CDR3 DNA: TGCGCCAGCAGCCAAGCCTACAGGGGGACCACTGAAGCTTTCTTT
CDR3 length: 14; clone size: once; J gene: TRBJ1-2; V gene: TRBV28; D gene: TRBD1; CDR3 protein: CASSRRDSVSGYTF; CDR3 DNA: TGTGCCAGCAGTAGGAGGGACAGTGTTAGTGGCTACACCTTC
CDR3 length: 16; clone size: NA; J gene: TRBJ1-4; V gene: TRBV7-7; D gene: NA; CDR3 protein: CASSLATEGGMEKLFF; CDR3 DNA: TGTGCTAGCAGCTTAGCGACGGAAGGGGGAATGGAAAAACTGTTTTTT
CDR3 length: 12; clone size: NA; J gene: TRBJ2-3; V gene: TRBV3-1/TRBV3-2; D gene: NA; CDR3 protein: CASSPKTGTQYF; CDR3 DNA: TGTGCCAGCAGCCCTAAAACCGGTACGCAGTATTTT
CDR3 length: 14; clone size: NA; J gene: TRBJ1-4; V gene: TRBV2; D gene: TRBD1; CDR3 protein: CASSGTGFNEKLFF; CDR3 DNA: TGTGCCAGCAGTGGGACAGGGTTCAATGAAAAACTGTTTTTT
CDR3 length: 16; clone size: NA; J gene: TRBJ1-3; V gene: TRBV9; D gene: NA; CDR3 protein: CASSADSQNSGNTIYF; CDR3 DNA: TGTGCCAGCAGCGCCGACAGCCAGAACTCTGGAAACACCATATATTTT
CDR3 length: 15; clone size: NA; J gene: TRBJ2-2; V gene: TRBV5-1; D gene: NA; CDR3 protein: CASSLGGRYTGELFF; CDR3 DNA: TGCGCCAGCAGCTTGGGCGGCAGATACACCGGGGAGCTGTTTTTT
CDR3 length: 13; clone size: NA; J gene: TRBJ1-6; V gene: TRBV30; D gene: NA; CDR3 protein: CAHRGSYNSPLHF; CDR3 DNA: TGTGCCCATCGGGGCTCCTATAATTCACCCCTCCACTTT
CDR3 length: 15; clone size: NA; J gene: TRBJ2-1; V gene: TRBV11-3; D gene: TRBD2; CDR3 protein: CASSKLGGESNEQFF; CDR3 DNA: TGTGCCAGCAGCAAACTTGGGGGGGAGTCCAATGAGCAGTTCTTC
CDR3 length: 14; clone size: NA; J gene: TRBJ1-3; V gene: TRBV7-2; D gene: NA; CDR3 protein: CASSRTASGNTIYF; CDR3 DNA: TGTGCCAGCAGCCGGACAGCTTCTGGAAACACCATATATTTT
CDR3 length: 13; clone size: NA; J gene: TRBJ2-5; V gene: TRBV10-3; D gene: NA; CDR3 protein: CAISGGVQETQYF; CDR3 DNA: TGTGCCATCAGTGGGGGGGTACAAGAGACCCAGTACTTC
CDR3 length: 14; clone size: NA; J gene: TRBJ2-5; V gene: TRBV24-1; D gene: NA; CDR3 protein: CATSVGGDQETQYF; CDR3 DNA: TGTGCCACCAGTGTCGGAGGGGACCAAGAGACCCAGTACTTC
CDR3 length: 17; clone size: NA; J gene: TRBJ1-6; V gene: TRBV18; D gene: TRBD1; CDR3 protein: CASSPQFSGQDNSPLHF; CDR3 DNA: TGTGCCAGCTCACCACAATTCTCGGGACAGGACAATTCACCCCTCCACTTT
CDR3 length: 13; clone size: NA; J gene: TRBJ2-7; V gene: TRBV18; D gene: TRBD1; CDR3 protein: CASSPGQNYEQYF; CDR3 DNA: TGTGCCAGCTCACCGGGACAGAACTACGAGCAGTACTTC
CDR3 length: 18; clone size: NA; J gene: TRBJ1-4; V gene: TRBV7-8; D gene: TRBD1; CDR3 protein: CASSLISGGFVTNEKLFF; CDR3 DNA: TGTGCCAGCAGCTTAATATCAGGGGGCTTCGTAACTAATGAAAAACTGTTTTTT
CDR3 length: 12; clone size: NA; J gene: TRBJ2-1; V gene: TRBV5-5; D gene: NA; CDR3 protein: CASSLVGGEQFF; CDR3 DNA: TGTGCCAGCAGCTTGGTAGGGGGTGAGCAGTTCTTC
CDR3 length: 16; clone size: NA; J gene: TRBJ2-1; V gene: TRBV9; D gene: NA; CDR3 protein: CASSVGYGSVLNEQFF; CDR3 DNA: TGTGCCAGCAGCGTAGGATACGGGAGTGTATTGAATGAGCAGTTCTTC